A selection of T cell receptor beta chains follows, all from one sample in a study of CD8 T cells in ankylosing spondylitis. TCRdb redid the calling of the 5' RACE reads with MiXCR, one entry per CDR3 protein. The sample holds over 600,000 distinct CDR3 sequences; roughly 19% are singletons and the top ten take around a fifth. The material sequenced was blood, either unsorted or a sorted T cell fraction (not recorded which). The receptors were sampled from a male donor with ankylosing spondylitis. CDR3s include the opening cysteine and the closing phenylalanine or tryptophan. A D gene is named only where the DNA matches it firmly. Only part of the rows carry a size: once, few, many, or a class if the clone is expanded.

CASSMRAGAKGNEQFF	TGTGCCAGCAGTATGAGGGCAGGGGCGAAGGGGAATGAGCAGTTCTTC	few	TRBV28	NA	TRBJ2-1
CASSLAPAQETQYF	TGTGCCAGCAGCTTAGCCCCCGCTCAAGAGACCCAGTACTTC	NA	TRBV7-2	NA	TRBJ2-5
CSARKGLAGTFTDTQYF	TGCAGTGCTAGGAAGGGACTAGCGGGGACCTTTACAGATACGCAGTATTTT	many	TRBV20-1	TRBD2	TRBJ2-3
CASSFLQTSGRAADTQYF	TGTGCCAGCAGTTTCCTCCAGACTAGCGGGAGGGCGGCAGATACGCAGTATTTT	NA	TRBV27	TRBD2	TRBJ2-3
CASSQETSGGSQYF	TGCGCCAGCAGCCAAGAAACTAGCGGGGGCTCGCAGTATTTT	many	TRBV4-1	TRBD2	TRBJ2-3
CASSYSGTGAFEQYF	TGTGCCAGCAGTTACTCTGGGACAGGGGCATTCGAGCAGTACTTC	NA	TRBV6-5	TRBD1	TRBJ2-7
CASSQAWQDRSYEQYF	TGTGCCAGCAGCCAAGCCTGGCAGGATAGGTCCTACGAGCAGTACTTC	few	TRBV3-1	NA	TRBJ2-7
CSAPASTGTLGYTF	TGCAGTGCTCCCGCCTCGACAGGGACCCTGGGCTACACCTTC	few	TRBV20-1	TRBD1	TRBJ1-2
CASSLSGPVAGNEQFF	TGTGCCAGCAGTTTATCTGGGCCGGTTGCGGGCAATGAGCAGTTCTTC	few	TRBV27	NA	TRBJ2-1
CASSLGVSGPLSVAFF	TGTGCCAGCAGCTTGGGGGTGTCGGGGCCTCTGAGTGTGGCTTTCTTT	few	TRBV5-8	NA	TRBJ1-1
CASSQQGDRGLNTGELFF	TGTGCCAGCAGCCAACAAGGAGACAGGGGGCTGAACACCGGGGAGCTGTTTTTT	few	TRBV3-1	TRBD1	TRBJ2-2
CASSYGTGREQYF	TGTGCCAGCAGTTACGGGACGGGTAGAGAGCAGTACTTC	NA	TRBV6-2/TRBV6-3	NA	TRBJ2-7
CSARLLAGGPYEQLF	TGCAGTGCTAGATTACTAGCGGGAGGGCCGTATGAGCAGTTGTTC	NA	TRBV20-1	TRBD2	TRBJ2-1
CASSEGRQGAAFF	TGTGCCAGCAGTGAGGGGAGACAGGGGGCTGCTTTCTTT	NA	TRBV2	TRBD1	TRBJ1-1
CASSLDLATNEKLFF	TGTGCCAGCAGCTTAGATTTGGCAACTAATGAAAAACTGTTTTTT	few	TRBV11-2	NA	TRBJ1-4
CASSQGPTGAGNNEQFF	TGCGCCAGCAGCCAAGGACCGACAGGGGCGGGTAACAATGAGCAGTTCTTC	few	TRBV4-1	TRBD1	TRBJ2-1
CASSLSYGNTEAFF	TGTGCCAGCAGCTTAAGCTACGGGAACACTGAAGCTTTCTTT	NA	TRBV11-2	NA	TRBJ1-1
CASSQTSGSPEQFF	TGTGCCAGCAGCCAGACTAGCGGGAGCCCTGAGCAGTTCTTC	many	TRBV3-1	TRBD2	TRBJ2-1
CASSSRVLGETQYF	TGTGCCAGCAGCAGCAGGGTTTTAGGGGAGACCCAGTACTTC	few	TRBV7-2	NA	TRBJ2-5
CASSTRRGGEQFF	TGTGCCAGCAGCACCCGGAGGGGGGGGGAGCAGTTCTTC	NA	TRBV11-2	NA	TRBJ2-1
CASSAWSYQPQHF	TGTGCCAGCAGCGCTTGGAGTTATCAGCCCCAGCATTTT	few	TRBV7-2	NA	TRBJ1-5
CASSLDSTGGHTDTQYF	TGCGCCAGCAGCCTAGACTCAACAGGGGGCCACACAGATACGCAGTATTTT	NA	TRBV5-1	TRBD1	TRBJ2-3
CASSQTGGLTVFF	TGCGCCAGCAGCCAGACAGGGGGCCTTACTGTTTTCTTT	NA	TRBV4-3	TRBD1	TRBJ1-1
CASSELSGGYNEQFF	TGTGCCAGCAGTGAGCTTAGCGGGGGCTACAATGAGCAGTTCTTC	few	TRBV6-1	TRBD2	TRBJ2-1
CASSQVARGGSYEQYF	TGTGCCAGCAGCCAAGTCGCGCGGGGGGGTTCCTACGAGCAGTACTTC	many	TRBV4-2	TRBD2	TRBJ2-7
CASSSHIAGSTDTQYF	TGTGCCAGCAGTAGCCACATAGCGGGAAGCACAGATACGCAGTATTTT	NA	TRBV28	TRBD2	TRBJ2-3
CASRRTGSQETQYF	TGTGCCAGCAGGAGGACAGGGTCCCAAGAGACCCAGTACTTC	few	TRBV6-1	TRBD1	TRBJ2-5
CATSDIGTTNEQFF	TGTGCCACCAGTGATATTGGAACTACCAATGAGCAGTTCTTC	NA	TRBV24-1	NA	TRBJ2-1
CSVRTAYNEQFF	TGCAGTGTGAGGACAGCCTACAATGAGCAGTTCTTC	few	TRBV20-1	NA	TRBJ2-1
CSARGAGLYNEQFF	TGCAGTGCTAGGGGAGCGGGGCTATACAATGAGCAGTTCTTC	few	TRBV20-1	TRBD2	TRBJ2-1
CSVEKRGRGNTIYF	TGCAGCGTTGAAAAGCGGGGCCGTGGAAACACCATATATTTT	NA	TRBV29-1	NA	TRBJ1-3
CASSTGLAGLSETQYF	TGCGCCAGCAGCACGGGACTAGCGGGGCTGTCGGAGACCCAGTACTTC	few	TRBV5-1	TRBD2	TRBJ2-5
CASSVIQGAREQYF	TGCGCCAGCAGCGTAATTCAGGGGGCGCGGGAGCAGTACTTC	NA	TRBV5-1	TRBD1	TRBJ2-7
CASSPSPAGNTEAFF	TGTGCCAGCAGCCCCTCGCCAGCAGGGAACACTGAAGCTTTCTTT	NA	TRBV5-4	NA	TRBJ1-1
CASSVGDAGELFF	TGTGCCAGCAGCGTAGGGGACGCCGGGGAGCTGTTTTTT	few	TRBV9	NA	TRBJ2-2
CASSLRGGLAVSYNEQFF	TGTGCCAGCAGCTTAAGGGGAGGACTAGCGGTTTCCTACAATGAGCAGTTCTTC	many	TRBV7-3	TRBD2	TRBJ2-1
CASSLVSGGNYGYTF	TGTGCCAGCAGTTTAGTGTCAGGGGGGAACTATGGCTACACCTTC	few	TRBV27	TRBD1	TRBJ1-2
CASSQEPTGSNQPQHF	TGTGCCAGCAGCCAAGAACCTACGGGTAGCAATCAGCCCCAGCATTTT	few	TRBV4-2	NA	TRBJ1-5
CAWSRDSYSGNTIYF	TGTGCCTGGAGTAGGGACAGTTACTCTGGAAACACCATATATTTT	NA	TRBV30	TRBD1	TRBJ1-3
CAISPAIDTEYF	TGTGCCATCAGCCCGGCAATCGATACGGAGTATTTT	NA	TRBV10-3	NA	TRBJ2-3
CASSQGSPEQFF	TGTGCCAGCAGCCAAGGGAGTCCTGAGCAGTTCTTC	NA	TRBV3-1	NA	TRBJ2-1
CASMEGFSGNTIYF	TGTGCCAGCATGGAGGGGTTCTCTGGAAACACCATATATTTT	NA	TRBV27	NA	TRBJ1-3
CASSSPATGNTIYF	TGTGCCAGCAGCTCCCCAGCTACTGGAAACACCATATATTTT	few	TRBV27	NA	TRBJ1-3
CASSFPGGSTGELFF	TGTGCCAGCAGTTTCCCCGGGGGGTCCACCGGGGAGCTGTTTTTT	NA	TRBV28	TRBD2	TRBJ2-2
CASSRTGGLTYNEQFF	TGTGCCAGCAGCCGGACAGGGGGACTCACCTACAATGAGCAGTTCTTC	many	TRBV12-3/TRBV12-4	TRBD1	TRBJ2-1
CASAQGYGSPLHF	TGTGCCAGCGCTCAGGGTTATGGTTCACCCCTCCACTTT	NA	TRBV6-1	NA	TRBJ1-6
CSARPYGTGGEKLFF	TGCAGTGCTCGACCCTACGGGACAGGGGGCGAAAAACTGTTTTTT	few	TRBV20-1	TRBD1	TRBJ1-4
CASSFGPPGQLYSYEQYF	TGTGCCAGCAGTTTTGGGCCCCCGGGACAGCTATACTCCTACGAGCAGTACTTC	few	TRBV27	TRBD1	TRBJ2-7
CASCYRGSGNTIYF	TGTGCCAGCTGTTACAGGGGATCAGGAAACACCATATATTTT	few	TRBV2	TRBD1	TRBJ1-3
CASSQDNTAWGQTQYF	TGTGCCAGCAGCCAAGATAATACGGCGTGGGGACAGACCCAGTACTTC	NA	TRBV3-1	NA	TRBJ2-5
CSARELAGLTGELFF	TGCAGTGCTAGAGAACTAGCGGGATTGACCGGGGAGCTGTTTTTT	NA	TRBV20-1	TRBD2	TRBJ2-2
CASSQGGGLQETQYF	TGCGCCAGCAGCCAGGGGGGAGGGCTCCAAGAGACCCAGTACTTC	NA	TRBV4-1	TRBD2	TRBJ2-5
CASSLGGDSGYTF	TGTGCCAGCAGCTTAGGAGGAGACTCTGGCTACACCTTC	NA	TRBV7-9	NA	TRBJ1-2
CSVEYGTSARGDTQYF	TGCAGCGTTGAATACGGGACTAGCGCCCGAGGAGATACGCAGTATTTT	NA	TRBV29-1	TRBD2	TRBJ2-3
CASSYFSSGDYNEQFF	TGTGCCAGCAGTTACTTCTCTAGCGGGGACTACAATGAGCAGTTCTTC	NA	TRBV6-2/TRBV6-3	TRBD2	TRBJ2-1
CSARGGAGSTPRGEQYF	TGCAGTGCTAGGGGAGGGGCCGGGAGCACCCCCAGGGGCGAGCAGTACTTC	few	TRBV20-1	NA	TRBJ2-7
CASSPPPTAVGAGANVLTF	TGTGCCAGCAGCCCTCCCCCGACCGCGGTGGGTGCTGGGGCCAACGTCCTGACTTTC	NA	TRBV9	NA	TRBJ2-6
CASSSVSGSGNEQFF	TGTGCCAGCAGCTCGGTCAGCGGGAGTGGAAATGAGCAGTTCTTC	few	TRBV5-8	TRBD2	TRBJ2-1
CASSLDGRESQPQHF	TGTGCCAGCAGCTTAGATGGCAGGGAAAGTCAGCCCCAGCATTTT	many	TRBV7-2	NA	TRBJ1-5